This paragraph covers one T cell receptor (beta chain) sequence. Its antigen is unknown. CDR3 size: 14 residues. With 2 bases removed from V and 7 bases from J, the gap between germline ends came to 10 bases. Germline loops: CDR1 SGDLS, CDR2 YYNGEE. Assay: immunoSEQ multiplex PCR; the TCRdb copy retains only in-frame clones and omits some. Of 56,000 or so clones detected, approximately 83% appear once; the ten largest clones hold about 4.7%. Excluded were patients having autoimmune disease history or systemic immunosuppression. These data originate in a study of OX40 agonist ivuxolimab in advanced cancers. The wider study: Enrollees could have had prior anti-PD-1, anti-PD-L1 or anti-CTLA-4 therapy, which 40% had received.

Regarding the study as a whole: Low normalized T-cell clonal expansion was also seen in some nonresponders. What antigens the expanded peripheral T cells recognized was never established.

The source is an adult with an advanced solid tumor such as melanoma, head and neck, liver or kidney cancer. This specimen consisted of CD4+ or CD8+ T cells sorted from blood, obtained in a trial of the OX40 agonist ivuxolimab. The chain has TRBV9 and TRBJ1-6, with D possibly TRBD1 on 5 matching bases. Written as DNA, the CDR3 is TGTGCCAGCAGCGTTGGGGGTTACAATTCACCCCTCCACTTT. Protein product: CASSVGGYNSPLHF.